A selection of T cell receptor beta chains follows, all from one sample in a study of graft-versus-host responses after intestinal transplantation. These receptors have no identified antigens. Assay: immunoSEQ multiplex PCR; the TCRdb copy retains only in-frame clones and omits some. The sample has approximately 90,000 clones, just under 95% seen once. The source was unstimulated CD8+ T cells sorted from spleen or lymph node cells, collected before transplant. These receptors all stem from a human donor who was the organ donor for an intestinal transplant. Each CDR3 is given with its conserved first and last residue. A D gene is named only where the DNA matches it firmly. Clone sizes are given selectively: once, few, many, or a class where the clone is expanded.

V gene,J gene,clone size,D gene,CDR3 DNA,CDR3 protein
TRBV5-4,TRBJ2-2,.,.,TGTGCCAGCAGCTCCGCCGGGGAGCTGTTTTTT,CASSSAGELFF
TRBV7-3,TRBJ2-7,.,.,TGTGCCAGCAGCCAAGGCGGCGAGCAGTACTTC,CASSQGGEQYF
TRBV7-6,TRBJ2-2,.,TRBD2,TGTGCCAGCAGCTTAGCTGTGAGACTAGCGGGGGGGCCTAACACCGGGGAGCTGTTTTTT,CASSLAVRLAGGPNTGELFF
TRBV7-9,TRBJ2-2,.,.,TGTGCCAGCGAAGCAGGCTCATCCCCTAACACCGGGGAGCTGTTTTTT,CASEAGSSPNTGELFF
TRBV19,TRBJ1-1,.,.,TGTGCCAGTAGTATAGATTGGGCGACCAGCACTGAAGCTTTCTTT,CASSIDWATSTEAFF
TRBV9,TRBJ2-2,.,TRBD2,TGTGCCAGCAGCGCCGGGGGTAGCGGGGAATTGGCCGGGGAGCTGTTTTTT,CASSAGGSGELAGELFF
TRBV5-1,TRBJ1-2,once,TRBD1,TGCGCCAGCAGCTTGTCAGGGGGCGGCGGCTACACCTTC,CASSLSGGGGYTF
TRBV6-1,TRBJ2-7,.,TRBD1,TGTGCCAGCAGTTGGGACAGGGTCTACGAGCAGTACTTC,CASSWDRVYEQYF
TRBV7-9,TRBJ2-3,.,.,TGTGCCAGCATCCCCCGGGACTCCCGCACAGATACGCAGTATTTT,CASIPRDSRTDTQYF
TRBV19,TRBJ2-2,once,.,TGTGCCAGTAGTATAGCATCCACCGGGGAGCTGTTTTTT,CASSIASTGELFF
TRBV19,TRBJ2-5,.,TRBD1,TGTGCCAGTAGTATTTCGACAGGGGGGCAAGAGACCCAGTACTTC,CASSISTGGQETQYF
TRBV19,TRBJ2-7,.,.,TGTGCCAGTAGTCCCCGGTTCCTAGCCTACGAGCAGTACTTC,CASSPRFLAYEQYF
TRBV7-7,TRBJ2-2,.,.,TGTGCCAGCAGCTTAGAAGTTCGGGGACAACTGAACACCGGGGAGCTGTTTTTT,CASSLEVRGQLNTGELFF
TRBV4-1,TRBJ2-7,.,.,TGCGCCAGCAGCCAAGAGTTTCGAGATTACTACGAGCAGTACTTC,CASSQEFRDYYEQYF
TRBV30,TRBJ1-5,.,.,TGTGCCTGGAGTGTATCGGTTGGGGGCCGGCAGCCCCAGCATTTT,CAWSVSVGGRQPQHF
TRBV7-2,TRBJ2-3,.,.,TGTGCCAGCAGCCCCCCCCTGGGCGGGCAGGAGACAGATACGCAGTATTTT,CASSPPLGGQETDTQYF
TRBV7-8,TRBJ2-2,.,.,TGTGCCAGCAGCTTAGAGCCAGTACTAGGGGAGCTGTTTTTT,CASSLEPVLGELFF
TRBV6-6,TRBJ2-5,.,.,TGTGCCAGCAGCTCCGGCGGGGGACAACCGCAAGAGACCCAGTACTTC,CASSSGGGQPQETQYF
TRBV6-1,TRBJ1-2,.,TRBD1,TGTGCCAGCAGTGACTACGGGACAGGGGGCTTGTATGGCTACACCTTC,CASSDYGTGGLYGYTF
TRBV29-1,TRBJ2-2,.,.,TGCAGCGTTGAACTGGGCCTCACCGGGGAGCTGTTTTTT,CSVELGLTGELFF
TRBV9,TRBJ2-3,.,.,TGTGCCAGCAGCGTAGAGCCCACAGATACGCAGTATTTT,CASSVEPTDTQYF
TRBV6-1,TRBJ2-7,once,.,TGTGCCAGCAAGACTGAGTACGAGCAGTACTTC,CASKTEYEQYF
TRBV7-6,TRBJ1-2,.,.,TGTGCCAGCAGCTTAGTTTTGGGGGCGCGAGGCTACACCTTC,CASSLVLGARGYTF
TRBV6-5,TRBJ2-7,.,.,TGTGCCAGCAGTGAGGCCCTCCCCTCCTACGAGCAGTACTTC,CASSEALPSYEQYF
TRBV14,TRBJ2-7,once,.,TGTGCCAGCAGCCAAAGCGCCTTCGAGCAGTACTTC,CASSQSAFEQYF
TRBV21-1,TRBJ2-3,.,.,TGTGCCAGCATCCGCCCAGGACAGGGAGTAGATCCAGATACGCAGTATTTT,CASIRPGQGVDPDTQYF
TRBV6-5,TRBJ1-1,.,.,TGTGCCAGCAGTCCGAGACCAGGGGAAGGAGCTTTCTTT,CASSPRPGEGAFF
TRBV19,TRBJ2-5,.,TRBD1,TGTGCCAGTAGCCGACAGGGCGAAGAGACCCAGTACTTC,CASSRQGEETQYF
TRBV9,TRBJ1-2,.,.,TGTGCCAGCAGCGACAGGGTCTATGGCTACACCTTC,CASSDRVYGYTF
TRBV5-4,TRBJ1-2,.,TRBD1,TGTGCCAGCAGCTCGGACAGGGACTATGGCTACACCTTC,CASSSDRDYGYTF
TRBV25-1,TRBJ1-2,.,.,TGTGCCAGCAGTGATCGTAGTGGGGGGTATGGCTACACCTTC,CASSDRSGGYGYTF
TRBV27,TRBJ2-1,.,.,TGTGCCAGCAGTTCCTGGACTCGGTTGATGTACAATGAGCAGTTCTTC,CASSSWTRLMYNEQFF
TRBV9,TRBJ2-7,.,.,TGTGCCAGCAGCCCAGATAAGGGGAGGGGGATCTCCTACGAGCAGTACTTC,CASSPDKGRGISYEQYF
TRBV9,TRBJ2-3,.,.,TGTGCCAGCAGCGTTTCAGTCGGGACTTCCACAGATACGCAGTATTTT,CASSVSVGTSTDTQYF
TRBV4-1,TRBJ2-5,few,.,TGCGCCAGCAGCCACTTAGCTAGCGTAGAGACCCAGTACTTC,CASSHLASVETQYF
TRBV5-1,TRBJ2-3,.,TRBD1,TGCGCCAGCAGCCAAGGGATCGGTGCAGGGGGAGAGGGGTATTTT,CASSQGIGAGGEGYF
TRBV9,TRBJ2-7,.,TRBD2,TGTGCCAGCAGCCCGGGGACTAACTCCTACGAGCAGTACTTC,CASSPGTNSYEQYF
TRBV4-2,TRBJ2-7,.,TRBD2,TGTGCCAGCAGCCCGGGACTAGCGGCTGAGCAGTACTTC,CASSPGLAAEQYF
TRBV19,TRBJ2-2,.,.,TGTGCCAGTAGTCCCGTTACAGGGTACGGGGAGCTGTTTTTT,CASSPVTGYGELFF
TRBV6-1,TRBJ2-7,.,.,TGTGCCAGCAGTGAATTAGGCGGATCCTACGAGCAGTACTTC,CASSELGGSYEQYF